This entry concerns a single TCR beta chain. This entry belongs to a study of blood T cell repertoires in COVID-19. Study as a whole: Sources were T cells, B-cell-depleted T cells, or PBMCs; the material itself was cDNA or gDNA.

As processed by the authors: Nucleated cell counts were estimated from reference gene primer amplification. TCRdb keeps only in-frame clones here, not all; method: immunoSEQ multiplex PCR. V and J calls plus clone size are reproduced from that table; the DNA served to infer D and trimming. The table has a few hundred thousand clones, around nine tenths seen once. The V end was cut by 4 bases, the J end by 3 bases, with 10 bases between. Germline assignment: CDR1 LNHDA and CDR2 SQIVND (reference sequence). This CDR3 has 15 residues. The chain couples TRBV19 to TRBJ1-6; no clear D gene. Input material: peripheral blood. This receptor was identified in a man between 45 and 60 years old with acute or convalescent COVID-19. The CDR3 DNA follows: TGTGCCAGTAGTACTTCCGTCGGCTATAATTCACCCCTCCACTTT. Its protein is CASSTSVGYNSPLHF.